This T cell receptor beta chain appears in the sequencing data of a study of OX40 agonist ivuxolimab in advanced cancers. Some clones are missing from TCRdb's copy, which holds only in-frame ones; the method was immunoSEQ multiplex PCR. The sample lists some 55,000 clones, roughly 84% occurring once. V was pared by 6 bases and J by 8 bases, with 34 bases between. This CDR3 is 19 amino acids long. The germline V gene encodes CDR1 LNHDA and CDR2 SQIVND (reference sequence). The sample consisted of CD4+ or CD8+ T cells sorted from blood, taken in a trial of the OX40 agonist ivuxolimab. The TCR originated in an adult with an advanced solid tumor such as melanoma, head and neck, liver or kidney cancer. The V gene is TRBV19, the J gene TRBJ1-2, with D unclear. The CDR3 region has the DNA TGTGCCAGTAGCATCACTCCGCGGGGAGTAAGCGGCGGCTACAGAGGCTACACCTTC. Protein: CASSITPRGVSGGYRGYTF.